This TCR beta chain appears in the sequencing data of a study of blood T cell repertoires in COVID-19. Study as a whole: Samples came from the United States, Italy and Spain, spanning acute and convalescent COVID-19.

Recruits, aged 18 to 89 years, lived in 24 US areas. The length of the CDR3 is 14 residues. V was shortened by 6 bases and J by 7 bases, with 16 bases between the two germline ends. Germline V CDR1 and CDR2: LNHNV, YYDKDF (reference sequence). A single count supports this clone. The authors' processing: The assay estimated nucleated cells by amplifying reference gene primers. TCRdb's table, derived via immunoSEQ multiplex PCR, lists solely in-frame clones and lacks some. That table gives V, J and clone size, and the DNA gave D and trimming. The sample includes about 300,000 clones, about nine tenths of them seen just once.

This TCR was sampled from a man in his 60s who had recovered from COVID-19. What was sequenced was PBMCs or T cells enriched from blood (not recorded which). This chain uses TRBV15 with TRBJ1-5; D gene ambiguous. The CDR3 sequence is CATRDTPVGQPQHF. CDR3 bases: TGTGCCACCAGGGATACTCCTGTGGGCCAGCCCCAGCATTTT.